This TCR beta chain was observed in a study of breast tumors, draining lymph nodes, adjacent tissues. There are many counts of this clonotype. Antigen: not known. TCRdb re-called the multiplex PCR reads with MiXCR, one entry per CDR3 protein. Of 120,000 or so distinct CDR3 sequences in the sample, around 20% were seen once. Axillary draining lymph nodes of breast cancer patients supplied the node samples. Findings of the study overall: Data fit most tumor T cells coming from lymph node, expanding in tumor. Tumor TCR diversity was below lymph nodes but above nontumor tissue. Luminal-like breast cancer showed significantly greater tumor-nontumor repertoire similarity than basal-like breast cancer did.

Sequencing input: axillary lymph node tissue. The TCR sequence derives from a female donor with breast cancer. Some clones in this sample may be carry-over from other donors' samples.

CDR3 in DNA: TGTGCCAGCAGTTACTCGAGGGAAGAGCAGTACTTC. It encodes CASSYSREEQYF. The rearrangement uses TRBV6-6 and TRBJ2-7; D might be TRBD2 (5 bases). This CDR3 is 12 amino acids long. Germline V gene data show CDR1 as MNHNY and CDR2 as SVGAGI (reference sequence). V lost 0 bases and J lost 7, with 7 bases in between.